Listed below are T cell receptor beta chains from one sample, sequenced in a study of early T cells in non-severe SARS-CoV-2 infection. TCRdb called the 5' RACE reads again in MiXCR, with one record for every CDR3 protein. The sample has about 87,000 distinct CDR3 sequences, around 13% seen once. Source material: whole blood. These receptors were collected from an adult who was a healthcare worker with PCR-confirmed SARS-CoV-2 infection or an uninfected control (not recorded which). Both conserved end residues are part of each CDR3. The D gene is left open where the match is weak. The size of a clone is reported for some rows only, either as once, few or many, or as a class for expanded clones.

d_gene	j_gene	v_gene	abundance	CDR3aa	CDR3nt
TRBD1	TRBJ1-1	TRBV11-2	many	CASSGTAKGGTEAFF	TGTGCCAGCAGCGGGACAGCGAAGGGGGGCACTGAAGCTTTCTTT
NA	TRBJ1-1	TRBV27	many	CASSLSQGTEAFF	TGTGCCAGCAGTTTATCACAGGGCACTGAAGCTTTCTTT
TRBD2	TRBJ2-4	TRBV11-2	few	CASSLEMTGGPSIQYF	TGTGCCAGCAGCTTAGAGATGACGGGGGGGCCGAGCATTCAGTACTTC
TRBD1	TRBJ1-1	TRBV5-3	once	CARSFVPGQADTEAFF	TGTGCCAGAAGCTTTGTTCCGGGACAGGCCGACACTGAAGCTTTCTTT
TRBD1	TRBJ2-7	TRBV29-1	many	CSVITGGFGEQYF	TGCAGCGTTATCACAGGGGGGTTTGGCGAGCAGTACTTC
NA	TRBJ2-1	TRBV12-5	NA	CASGPGTHNEQFF	TGTGCTAGTGGTCCCGGGACACACAATGAGCAGTTCTTC
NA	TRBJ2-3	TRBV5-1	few	CASSPDQDTQYF	TGCGCCAGCAGCCCCGACCAGGATACGCAGTATTTT
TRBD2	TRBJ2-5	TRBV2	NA	CASSFRTGGRETQYF	TGTGCCAGCAGTTTCCGGACGGGAGGGCGAGAGACCCAGTACTTC
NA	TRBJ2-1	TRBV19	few	CASSIGRDNEQFF	TGTGCCAGTAGTATTGGCAGAGACAATGAGCAGTTCTTC
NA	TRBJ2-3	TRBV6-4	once	CASSDSTSYEYF	TGTGCCAGCAGTGACTCGACCTCTTATGAGTATTTT
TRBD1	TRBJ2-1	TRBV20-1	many	CSARPGTGISNEQFF	TGCAGTGCTAGACCCGGGACAGGGATAAGTAATGAGCAGTTCTTC
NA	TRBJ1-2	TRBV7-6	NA	CASSLGGDGYTF	TGTGCCAGCAGCTTAGGGGGGGACGGCTACACCTTC
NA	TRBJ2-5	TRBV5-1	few	CASSPSDRLLQETQYF	TGCGCCAGCAGCCCCAGTGACAGGCTCCTCCAAGAGACCCAGTACTTC
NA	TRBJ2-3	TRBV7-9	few	CASSFRGHTDTQYF	TGTGCCAGCAGTTTCAGGGGCCACACAGATACGCAGTATTTT
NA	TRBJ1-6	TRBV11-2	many	CASTIARGMSPLHF	TGTGCCAGCACCATAGCAAGGGGAATGTCACCCCTCCACTTT
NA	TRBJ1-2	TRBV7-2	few	CASSLEGANYGYTF	TGTGCCAGCAGCTTAGAGGGAGCTAACTATGGCTACACCTTC